Shown below are 21 T cell receptor beta chains from a single sample sequenced in a study of untreated major depressive disorder. The data were produced by immunoSEQ multiplex PCR, yet TCRdb's version contains in-frame clones alone and is incomplete. The profile covers over 20,000 clones, with around 87% appearing a single time and 4.5% to 6.5% taken by the ten largest. Sequencing used CD4+ T cells from PBMCs. Receptors were obtained from a woman under 40 in good health.

V is TRBV28 and J is TRBJ2-2, with 10 nucleotides matching TRBD1. Germline V CDR1 and CDR2: MDHEN, SYDVKM. The CDR3 runs 18 residues. With 6 bases clipped from V and 2 bases from J, the junction kept 12 bases outside the gene matches. CDR3 region: CASSLGFDRGPNTGELFF. The CDR3 bases are TGTGCCAGCAGCCTGGGGTTCGACAGGGGGCCTAACACCGGGGAGCTGTTTTTT.

The chain has TRBV30 and TRBJ2-1; the match to TRBD2 covers 7 bases. Trimming cost V 0 bases and J 9 bases; bases outside gene matches: 5. Germline loops: CDR1 GTSNPN, CDR2 SVGIG (reference sequence). The CDR3 is 13 amino acids. The DNA of the CDR3 is TGTGCCTGGAGTGTAGCAGGGAGGGGTGAGCAGTTCTTC. Protein product: CAWSVAGRGEQFF.

The chain has TRBV30 and TRBJ2-5, with D possibly TRBD1 on 6 matching bases. Germline lookup yields CDR1 GTSNPN and CDR2 SVGIG (reference sequence). This CDR3 comprises 13 residues. Trimming pared 3 bases from V and 5 bases from J, leaving 13 bases between. The CDR3 bases are TGTGCCTGGAGCGAAACAGGGTGGGAGACCCAGTACTTC. Translated: CAWSETGWETQYF.

The sample holds a few counts of this clone. The chain has TRBV7-2 and TRBJ2-7; TRBD2 matches 8 bases. CDR3 length equals 15 residues. Germline assignment: CDR1 SGHTA and CDR2 FQGNSA. With V trimmed by 4 bases and J by 3 bases, 8 bases remained unmatched. The DNA of the CDR3 is TGTGCCAGCAGCTCACAGAGCGGGGGCCTCTACGAGCAGTACTTC. Protein product: CASSSQSGGLYEQYF.

The genes are TRBV11-2 and TRBJ1-2; D is unresolved. V lost 5 bases, J lost 6 bases, and 19 bases lay in between. The CDR3 spans 15 residues. Germline-derived CDR1 and CDR2 are SGHAT and FQNNGV. The CDR3 loop reads CASSPNLGLLNGYTF. The CDR3, as DNA: TGTGCCAGCAGCCCAAATCTGGGTCTACTAAATGGCTACACCTTC. The whole variable domain, remainder taken from reference TRBV11-2 and TRBJ1-2, is EAGVAQSPRYKIIEKRQSVAFWCNPISGHATLYWYQQILGQGPKLLIQFQNNGVVDDSQLPKDRFSAERLKGVDSTLKIQPAKLEDSAVYLCASSPNLGLLNGYTFGSGTRLTVV.

This chain joins TRBV27 and TRBJ2-7, with a possible D match to TRBD2 (5 bases). This CDR3 has 14 residues. V shed 1 base and J shed 1 base, with 8 bases lying between them. Germline assignment: CDR1 MNHEY and CDR2 SMNVEV (reference sequence). The CDR3 loop reads CASSLFGVSYEQYF. The CDR3 DNA follows: TGTGCCAGCAGTTTATTCGGGGTTTCCTACGAGCAGTACTTC.

The gene calls are TRBV28 and TRBJ1-4; the D gene is possibly TRBD1 (6 bases). The CDR3 contains 13 residues. CDR1 is MDHEN, CDR2 SYDVKM, per germline. Trimming stripped 10 bases from V and 3 bases from J, with 12 bases between. CDR3 sequence: CATSRQANEKLFF. CDR3 in DNA: TGTGCCACCTCGAGACAGGCTAATGAAAAACTGTTTTTT.

This clone was seen once. At one boundary the junction diverges from the germline segment, which might be a read error. This chain uses TRBV2 with TRBJ1-1; 8 nucleotides align to TRBD1. Per germline, CDR1 SNHLY and CDR2 FYNNEI. CDR3 length: 12 residues. CDR3 DNA: TGTGCCAGCAGGGAAGACAGGGGTGAAGCTTTCTTT. It encodes CASREDRGEAFF.

This clone has only one observation. The J gene is TRBJ1-1, the V gene TRBV29-1; no clear D. This CDR3 contains 12 residues. V was pared by 4 bases and J by 3 bases, with 9 bases between. The V gene's germline CDR1 is SQVTM and CDR2 ANQGSEA. In nucleotides, the CDR3 is TGCAGCGTTGGGACGGGTCACACTGAAGCTTTCTTT. Its protein is CSVGTGHTEAFF.

As DNA, the CDR3 is TGTGCCAGCAGTGGGGCCCCCGGGGGGCCCCAGCATTTT. This translates into CASSGAPGGPQHF. This chain uses TRBV27 with TRBJ1-5; D possibly corresponds to TRBD1 (5 bases). The CDR3 runs to 13 residues. With 5 bases removed from V and 9 bases from J, the gap between germline ends came to 14 bases. Germline CDR1 reads MNHEY; CDR2 reads SMNVEV (reference sequence).

V gene TRBV30 combines with J gene TRBJ1-5; a weak D match, TRBD1 (6 bases). The CDR3 is 15 residues long. V lost 0 bases and J lost 1, with 10 bases in between. Per the germline V gene, CDR1 is GTSNPN and CDR2 is SVGIG (reference sequence). The CDR3 is CAWSVGGASNQPQHF. Here the CDR3 DNA reads TGTGCCTGGAGTGTGGGGGGCGCGAGCAATCAGCCCCAGCATTTT.

CDR3 DNA sequence: TGTGCCAGCATTACCCTCCAGGGTGGGGGAACTGAAGCTTTCTTT. Its protein product is CASITLQGGGTEAFF. V and J are TRBV28 and TRBJ1-1, with D perhaps TRBD1 (5 bases). CDR1 and CDR2 (germline): MDHEN, SYDVKM. V was trimmed by 7 bases and J by 5 bases, leaving 20 bases between them. CDR3 length equals 15 residues. The full variable domain, completed using reference TRBV28 and TRBJ1-1, is DVKVTQSSRYLVKRTGEKVFLECVQDMDHENMFWYRQDPGLGLRLIYFSYDVKMKEKGDIPEGYSVSREKKERFSLILESASTNQTSMYLCASITLQGGGTEAFFGQGTRLTVV.

The chain uses TRBV5-4 and TRBJ2-3; 8 bases line up with TRBD2. The length of the CDR3 is 16 residues. The J segment lost 4 bases and the V segment lost 6 bases, leaving 13 bases of the junction unmatched. CDR1 is SGHNT, CDR2 YYREEE, per germline (reference sequence). As DNA, the CDR3 is TGTGCCAGCACCCCTGTCGGGGGGGGCCGGGCAGATACGCAGTATTTT. Encoded protein: CASTPVGGGRADTQYF.

In its sample, this clone was seen once. The chain uses TRBV6-6 and TRBJ1-4; D might be TRBD1 (5 bases). Trimming stripped 0 bases from V and 8 bases from J, with 13 bases between. The CDR3 spans 15 residues. CDR1 is MNHNY and CDR2 is SVGAGI in the germline V gene (reference sequence). CDR3 amino acids: CASSYSEGRGEKLFF. In DNA form, the CDR3 reads TGTGCCAGCAGTTACTCTGAGGGGCGGGGGGAAAAACTGTTTTTT.

The V gene is TRBV28, the J gene TRBJ1-6; D call uncertain. CDR3 length: 17 amino acids. The V end was cut by 5 bases, the J end by 4 bases, with 18 bases between. CDR1 and CDR2 from the germline V gene are MDHEN and SYDVKM. CDR3 nucleotides: TGTGCCAGCAGTCCGCCCCGACGGGGAACGTATAATTCACCCCTCCACTTT. It codes for CASSPPRRGTYNSPLHF.

The chain carries TRBV18 and TRBJ2-7; perhaps TRBD1 as D (6 bases). Germline values: CDR1 KGHSH, CDR2 LQKENI. Trimming stripped 3 bases from V and 0 bases from J, with 15 bases between. CDR3 length: 16 amino acids. This CDR3 reads CASSPVPGQNSYEQYF. For the CDR3, the DNA is TGTGCCAGCTCACCGGTTCCGGGACAAAACTCCTACGAGCAGTACTTC. The variable domain in full, with the rest retrieved from reference TRBV18 and TRBJ2-7, is NAGVMQNPRHLVRRRGQEARLRCSPMKGHSHVYWYRQLPEEGLKFMVYLQKENIIDESGMPKERFSAEFPKEGPSILRIQQVVRGDSAAYFCASSPVPGQNSYEQYFGPGTRLTVT.

The chain combines TRBV4-3 with TRBJ1-1; D may be TRBD1 (5 bases). The V gene's germline CDR1 is LGHNA and CDR2 YSLEER. Trimming left V 4 bases short and J 5 bases short, with 17 bases between. The CDR3 contains 15 residues. As DNA, the CDR3 is TGCGCCAGCAGCCCCGAGGCGGGGGTTGGGACTGAAGCTTTCTTT. Amino acids: CASSPEAGVGTEAFF.

The chain recombines TRBV10-3 with TRBJ1-2; TRBD1 might be the D (6 bases). V was shortened by 6 bases and J by 1 base, with 6 bases between the two germline ends. Germline V lookup: CDR1 ENHRY, CDR2 SYGVKD. CDR3 length equals 12 residues. CDR3 coding DNA: TGTGCCATCAGGGACAGTAACTATGGCTACACCTTC. Amino acid sequence: CAIRDSNYGYTF.

V usage is TRBV5-1 and J usage is TRBJ2-3, with 7 bases fitting TRBD1. The CDR3 is 15 amino acids. Germline CDR1 and CDR2: SGHRS and YFSETQ. J lost 2 bases, V lost 2 bases, and 5 bases had no gene match. CDR3: CASSFGGQVTDTQYF. CDR3 sequence (DNA): TGCGCCAGCAGCTTCGGAGGACAGGTCACAGATACGCAGTATTTT.

V is TRBV28 and J is TRBJ1-3, with 7 positions matching TRBD1. The CDR3 extends over 14 amino acids. V shed 2 bases, J shed 2 bases, and the junction held 0 bases outside the gene matches. Looked up from germline, CDR1 is MDHEN and CDR2 is SYDVKM. In nucleotides, the CDR3 is TGTGCCAGCAGTTTACAGGGGGCTGGAAACACCATATATTTT. Translating it yields CASSLQGAGNTIYF.

As concerns this clone: Mismatch with germline at one junction end may stem from a read error. V and J are TRBV20-1 and TRBJ2-7, with TRBD1 as a possible D gene (6 bases). Germline-derived CDR1 and CDR2 are DFQATT and SNEGSKA (reference sequence). The CDR3 covers 11 residues. Here the CDR3 DNA reads TGCAGTGCTAGTCACAGGGCTGCCAGGGACTTC. This encodes CSASHRAARDF.